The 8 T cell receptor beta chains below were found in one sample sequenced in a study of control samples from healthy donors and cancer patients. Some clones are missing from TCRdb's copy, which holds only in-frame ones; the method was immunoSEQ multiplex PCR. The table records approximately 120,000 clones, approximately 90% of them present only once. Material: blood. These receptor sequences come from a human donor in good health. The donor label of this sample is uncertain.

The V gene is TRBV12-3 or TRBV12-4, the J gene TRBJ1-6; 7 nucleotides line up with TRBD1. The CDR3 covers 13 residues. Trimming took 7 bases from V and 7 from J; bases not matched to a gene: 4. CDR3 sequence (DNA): TGTGCCAGCATCCAGGGGGTCAATTCACCCCTCCACTTT. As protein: CASIQGVNSPLHF.

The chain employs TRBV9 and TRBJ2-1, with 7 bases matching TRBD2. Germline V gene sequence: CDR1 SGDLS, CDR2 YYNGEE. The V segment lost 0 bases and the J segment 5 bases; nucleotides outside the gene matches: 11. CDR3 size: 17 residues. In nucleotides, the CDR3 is TGTGCCAGCAGCGTAGCGCCGACAGCGGGGCAGAACAATGAGCAGTTCTTC. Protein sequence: CASSVAPTAGQNNEQFF.

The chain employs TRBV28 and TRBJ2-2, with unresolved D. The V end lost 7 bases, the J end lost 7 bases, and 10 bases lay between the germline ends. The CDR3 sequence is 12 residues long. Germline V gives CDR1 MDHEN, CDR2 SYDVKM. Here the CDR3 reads CASNRIGGELFF. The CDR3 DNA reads TGTGCCAGCAATCGAATAGGCGGGGAGCTGTTTTTT.

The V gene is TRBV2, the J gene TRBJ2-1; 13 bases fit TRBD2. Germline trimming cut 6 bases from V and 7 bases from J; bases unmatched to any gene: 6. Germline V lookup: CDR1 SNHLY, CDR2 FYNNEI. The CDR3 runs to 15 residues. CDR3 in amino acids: CASRATSGGSNEQFF. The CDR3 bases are TGTGCCAGCAGGGCGACTAGCGGGGGGTCAAATGAGCAGTTCTTC.

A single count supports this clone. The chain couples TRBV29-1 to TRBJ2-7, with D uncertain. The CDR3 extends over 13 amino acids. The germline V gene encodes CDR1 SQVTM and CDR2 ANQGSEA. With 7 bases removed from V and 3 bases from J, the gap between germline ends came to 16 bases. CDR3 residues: CSAMKDGRYEQYF. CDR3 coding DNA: TGCAGCGCTATGAAAGACGGACGCTACGAGCAGTACTTC.

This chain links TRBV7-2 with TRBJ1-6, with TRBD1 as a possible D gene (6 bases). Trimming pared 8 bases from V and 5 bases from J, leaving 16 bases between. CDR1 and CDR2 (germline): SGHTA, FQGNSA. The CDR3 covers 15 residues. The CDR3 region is CASDSRGANNSPLHF. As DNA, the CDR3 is TGTGCCAGCGACTCGAGGGGGGCCAATAATTCACCCCTCCACTTT.

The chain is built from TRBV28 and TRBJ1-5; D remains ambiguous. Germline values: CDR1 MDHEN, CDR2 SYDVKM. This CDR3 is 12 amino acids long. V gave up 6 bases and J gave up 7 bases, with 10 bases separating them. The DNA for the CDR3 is TGTGCCAGCAGGGTGTTTGGGCAGCCCCAGCATTTT. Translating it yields CASRVFGQPQHF.

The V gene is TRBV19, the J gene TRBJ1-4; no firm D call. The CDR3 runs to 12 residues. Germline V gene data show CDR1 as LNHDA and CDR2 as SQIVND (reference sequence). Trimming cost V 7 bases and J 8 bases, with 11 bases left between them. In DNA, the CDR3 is TGTGCCAGTATGGGTCCTGCGGAAAAACTGTTTTTT. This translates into CASMGPAEKLFF. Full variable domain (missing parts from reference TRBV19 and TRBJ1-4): DGGITQSPKYLFRKEGQNVTLSCEQNLNHDAMYWYRQDPGQGLRLIYYSQIVNDFQKGDIAEGYSVSREKKESFPLTVTSAQKNPTAFYLCASMGPAEKLFFGSGTQLSVL.